One sample yielded the 18 T cell receptor beta chains listed below, sequenced in a study of T-cell reconstitution after alpha-beta-depleted transplantation in children. Unique molecular identifiers were used to barcode this TCRbeta library. In TCRdb, the PCR reads were re-called with MiXCR into one record per CDR3 protein. The data show 500,000 or so distinct CDR3 sequences, approximately 30% seen once. The sample was PBMCs from the stem cell graft donor, taken from the stem cell graft. These receptors came from a human donor who donated a stem cell graft to a child with aplastic anemia.

The rearrangement joins TRBV6-1 to TRBJ2-5, with 10 bases fitting TRBD2. Trimming cost V 5 bases and J 2 bases; bases outside gene matches: 5. Germline CDR1 MNHNS, CDR2 SASEGT. The CDR3 is 15 amino acids. In nucleotides, the CDR3 is TGTGCCAGCAGTCTAGCGGGAGCGAAGCAAGAGACCCAGTACTTC. Protein sequence: CASSLAGAKQETQYF.

The CDR3 spells CATRFEGSNQPQHF. CDR3 DNA: TGTGCCACCAGATTCGAGGGGAGCAATCAGCCCCAGCATTTT. The rearrangement joins TRBV24-1 to TRBJ1-5; the D gene is possibly TRBD1 (5 bases). The CDR3 sequence is 14 residues long. V shed 7 bases and J shed 1 base, with 10 bases lying between them. Germline CDR1 reads KGHDR; CDR2 reads SFDVKD.

The table lists this clonotype with a few counts. The J gene is TRBJ2-6, the V gene TRBV27; TRBD2 agrees at 10 bases. Germline V gene data show CDR1 as MNHEY and CDR2 as SMNVEV (reference sequence). The CDR3 covers 18 residues. Losses at the gene ends were 3 bases for V and 0 bases for J; bases not matched to a gene: 5. The CDR3 DNA is TGTGCCAGCAGTTTCAGACTAGCGGGTTTCTCTGGGGCCAACGTCCTGACTTTC. Translation gives CASSFRLAGFSGANVLTF.

V is TRBV29-1 and J is TRBJ2-1; TRBD2 matches at 7 bases. From germline, CDR1 is SQVTM and CDR2 ANQGSEA. V trimming: 5 bases; J trimming: 5 bases; junction bases outside the gene matches: 9. The length of the CDR3 is 14 residues. The CDR3 DNA is TGCAGCGTTTGGGTTCCGGGGGGAGACAATGAGCAGTTCTTC. Its translation is CSVWVPGGDNEQFF.

The chain uses TRBV7-9 and TRBJ2-1; D gene uncertain. Germline V CDR1 and CDR2: SEHNR, FQNEAQ (reference sequence). The germline V and J ends were trimmed by 5 bases and 6 bases, with 11 bases remaining between them. The CDR3 is made up of 13 amino acids. The CDR3 DNA is TGTGCCAGCAGCAGAACAGAAATCAATGAGCAGTTCTTC. Its translation is CASSRTEINEQFF.

The chain joins TRBV12-3 or TRBV12-4 to TRBJ2-3, with TRBD2 matching 9 bases. With 6 bases clipped from V and 3 bases from J, the junction kept 7 bases outside the gene matches. There are 15 residues in the CDR3. The CDR3 DNA reads as TGTGCCAGCAGGGTGGCGGGAGGGGGGACAGATACGCAGTATTTT. This translates into CASRVAGGGTDTQYF.

This clonotype was observed a few times. The J gene is TRBJ1-6, the V gene TRBV12-3 or TRBV12-4; D might be TRBD1 (6 bases). This CDR3 contains 14 residues. V lost 3 bases to trimming and J lost 10 bases, with 13 bases between them. The CDR3 is CASSFSGGHSPLHF. CDR3 DNA sequence: TGTGCCAGCAGTTTTTCGGGGGGGCACTCACCCCTCCACTTT.

The genes are TRBV18 and TRBJ2-1, with 7 bases lining up with TRBD2. The J segment lost 7 bases and the V segment lost 6 bases, leaving 12 bases of the junction unmatched. The CDR3 loop spans 15 amino acids. Per the germline V gene, CDR1 is KGHSH and CDR2 is LQKENI. DNA of the CDR3: TGTGCCAGCTCTCCTCTCGGGGGAGGGCGGAATGAGCAGTTCTTC. It translates to CASSPLGGGRNEQFF.

The chain recombines TRBV18 with TRBJ2-2; a possible D gene is TRBD1 (6 bases). The CDR3 is 13 amino acids. CDR1 KGHSH and CDR2 LQKENI come from the germline V gene. The ends were cut back, 3 bases at V and 5 bases at J, with 7 bases in the middle. CDR3 sequence reads: CASSPTGTGELFF. CDR3 nucleotides: TGTGCCAGCTCACCTACAGGGACCGGGGAGCTGTTTTTT. The whole variable domain, filled in from reference TRBV18 and TRBJ2-2, reads NAGVMQNPRHLVRRRGQEARLRCSPMKGHSHVYWYRQLPEEGLKFMVYLQKENIIDESGMPKERFSAEFPKEGPSILRIQQVVRGDSAAYFCASSPTGTGELFFGEGSRLTVL.

The rearrangement links TRBV29-1 to TRBJ1-1; D unresolved. The CDR3 covers 14 residues. CDR1 SQVTM and CDR2 ANQGSEA come from the germline V gene. Trimming removed 7 bases from V and 5 bases from J, with 20 bases in between. The CDR3 region has the DNA TGCAGCGCCCCGCGACCCCTCGCGGGAACTGAAGCTTTCTTT. Its translation is CSAPRPLAGTEAFF.

V usage is TRBV9 and J usage is TRBJ1-1; no firm D call. The CDR3 loop spans 14 amino acids. From germline, CDR1 is SGDLS and CDR2 YYNGEE. The V and J ends lost 4 bases and 4 bases respectively, with 14 bases between them. The CDR3 region is CASSSRGGFTEAFF. CDR3 coding DNA: TGTGCCAGCAGCTCAAGAGGAGGTTTCACTGAAGCTTTCTTT. Looking up the rest from reference TRBV9 and TRBJ1-1 gives the full variable domain: DSGVTQTPKHLITATGQRVTLRCSPRSGDLSVYWYQQSLDQGLQFLIQYYNGEERAKGNILERFSAQQFPDLHSELNLSSLELGDSALYFCASSSRGGFTEAFFGQGTRLTVV.

This chain connects TRBV7-2 to TRBJ2-7; possibly TRBD2 for D (5 bases). The germline V gene encodes CDR1 SGHTA and CDR2 FQGNSA. This CDR3 is built from 14 residues. Trimming removed 6 bases from V and 6 bases from J, with 18 bases in between. The CDR3 region is CASRLLLVNSEQYF. CDR3 coding DNA: TGTGCCAGCAGACTACTACTAGTGAACTCCGAGCAGTACTTC.

Remarks on this clonotype: At one boundary the junction diverges from the germline segment, which might be a read error. The CDR3 protein is CSARAPGEETQYF. The CDR3 DNA follows: TGCAGTGCCAGAGCACCAGGGGAAGAGACCCAGTACTTC. V gene TRBV20-1 combines with J gene TRBJ2-5, with D maybe TRBD1 (6 bases). CDR1 DFQATT and CDR2 SNEGSKA come from the germline V gene (reference sequence). This CDR3 contains 13 residues.

The table lists this clonotype with a few counts. The rearrangement joins TRBV20-1 to TRBJ1-5; D is uncertain. Germline V CDR1 and CDR2: DFQATT, SNEGSKA (reference sequence). CDR3 size: 13 residues. Trimming took off 4 bases at V and 3 bases at J, with 10 bases between the two ends. The chain's CDR3 is CSAKGSLNQPQHF. CDR3 DNA sequence: TGCAGTGCTAAGGGCAGCCTCAATCAGCCCCAGCATTTT.

The chain recombines TRBV28 with TRBJ2-6; 8 positions agree with TRBD1. Germline assignment: CDR1 MDHEN and CDR2 SYDVKM. The CDR3 length is 17 residues. Trimming took 2 bases from V and 0 from J; bases not matched to a gene: 3. As DNA, the CDR3 is TGTGCCAGCAGTTTAGGAGACAGGGGCTCTGGGGCCAACGTCCTGACTTTC. Its translation is CASSLGDRGSGANVLTF.

The chain carries TRBV4-2 and TRBJ1-2, with D possibly matching TRBD1 (5 bases). V lost 1 base, J lost 3 bases, and 15 bases lay in between. The length of the CDR3 is 16 residues. Germline V gene data show CDR1 as LGHNA and CDR2 as YNFKEQ. The CDR3 loop is CASSQGTGSLYYGYTF. CDR3 nucleotides: TGTGCCAGCAGCCAAGGAACAGGATCACTCTACTATGGCTACACCTTC.

The V gene is TRBV14, the J gene TRBJ2-7; unclear D gene. Germline assignment: CDR1 SGHDN and CDR2 FVKESK. The CDR3 length is 16 residues. V lost 4 bases and J 3 bases, leaving 19 bases between the germline ends. The CDR3 reads CASSRVGGRAVYEQYF. As DNA, the CDR3 is TGTGCCAGCAGCCGAGTAGGCGGACGGGCGGTCTACGAGCAGTACTTC.

The chain carries TRBV19 and TRBJ1-4; D is undetermined. Trimming stripped 3 bases from V and 4 bases from J, with 15 bases between. The length of the CDR3 is 16 residues. Germline V gene lookup returns CDR1 LNHDA and CDR2 SQIVND (reference sequence). The DNA for the CDR3 is TGTGCCAGTAGTATCGAATTTGGGCAGCATAATGAAAAACTGTTTTTT. Its protein product is CASSIEFGQHNEKLFF.